These 27 T cell receptor beta chains came from one sample sequenced in a study of blood T cell repertoires in COVID-19. Here immunoSEQ multiplex PCR was the method, and the copy in TCRdb shows in-frame clones only, minus some. The repertoire holds around 150,000 clones, with 80% to 90% as singletons. What was sequenced was peripheral blood. The receptors originated from a man aged 55 to 69 with acute or convalescent COVID-19.

This clone was observed a few times. The chain joins TRBV15 to TRBJ2-7, with D perhaps TRBD2 (5 bases). The CDR3 totals 13 residues. Germline CDR1 is LNHNV and CDR2 is YYDKDF (reference sequence). V was pared by 1 base and J by 7 bases, with 11 bases between. The CDR3 is CATSRGTSSEQYF. DNA of the CDR3: TGTGCCACCAGCAGAGGGACTTCTTCAGAGCAGTACTTC.

The genes are TRBV9 and TRBJ1-2, with 8 bases matching TRBD1. The ends lost 4 bases at V and 4 bases at J; junction bases unmatched: 9. The V gene's germline CDR1 is SGDLS and CDR2 YYNGEE. The CDR3 is made up of 15 amino acids. DNA for the CDR3: TGTGCCAGCAGCACTACCCGGGACAGGCTCTATGGCTACACCTTC. It translates to CASSTTRDRLYGYTF.

The chain recombines TRBV5-8 with TRBJ1-1; D call uncertain. Germline CDR1 reads SGHTS; CDR2 reads YDEGEE. This CDR3 comprises 10 residues. The V gene lost 4 bases and the J gene lost 11 bases, with 9 bases spanning the gap. CDR3 nucleotide sequence: TGTGCCAGCAGCGAGAGGGCGGCTTTCTTT. Amino acids: CASSERAAFF. Looking up the rest from reference TRBV5-8 and TRBJ1-1 gives the full variable domain: EAGVTQSPTHLIKTRGQQATLRCSPISGHTSVYWYQQALGLGLQFLLWYDEGEERNRGNFPPRFSGRQFPNYSSELNVNALELEDSALYLCASSERAAFFGQGTRLTVV.

The V call is TRBV5-1, the J call TRBJ2-3; TRBD2 aligns across 10 bases. The J segment lost 4 bases and the V segment lost 4 bases, leaving 6 bases of the junction unmatched. The length of the CDR3 is 15 residues. Germline V gene lookup returns CDR1 SGHRS and CDR2 YFSETQ. The DNA for the CDR3 is TGCGCCAGCAGCGCTTCAGCGGGGGGGGCAGATACGCAGTATTTT. Its translation is CASSASAGGADTQYF.

This clone has just one count. This chain connects TRBV5-1 to TRBJ1-5; TRBD1 matches at 8 bases. This CDR3 is built from 15 residues. The germline V gene has CDR1 SGHRS and CDR2 YFSETQ. Unmatched junction bases numbered 10, after V lost 4 bases and J lost 7 bases. The CDR3 DNA follows: TGCGCCAGCAGCCCAGAAGCAGGGGGCTACCAGCCCCAGCATTTT. It specifies CASSPEAGGYQPQHF.

This clone was recorded once. The chain has TRBV7-7 and TRBJ2-2, with 8 bases fitting TRBD2. The germline CDR1 and CDR2 sequences are SSHAT and FNYEAQ (reference sequence). The junction had 10 bases not matched to a gene; V was cut back by 5 bases and J by 8 bases. This CDR3 has 15 residues. As DNA, the CDR3 is TGTGCCAGCAGCCCCCTCGGGACTAGGGGGGGGGAGCTGTTTTTT. Protein sequence: CASSPLGTRGGELFF.

The chain couples TRBV10-3 to TRBJ1-5; 7 bases agree with TRBD1. Trimming took 10 bases from V and 7 from J; bases not matched to a gene: 10. Germline loops: CDR1 ENHRY, CDR2 SYGVKD. The length of the CDR3 is 13 residues. CDR3 amino acids: CATSLDREQPQHF. The CDR3 DNA sequence: TGTGCCACTTCTCTAGACAGGGAACAGCCCCAGCATTTT.

This chain connects TRBV24-1 to TRBJ1-2; 10 positions match TRBD1. The V gene end was trimmed by 7 bases and the J gene end by 7 bases; junction bases not matched to a gene: 8. Germline lookup yields CDR1 KGHDR and CDR2 SFDVKD. The length of the CDR3 is 14 residues. In nucleotides, the CDR3 is TGTGCCACCAGCTTAACCGGGACAGGGGTTGGCTACACCTTC. It yields the protein CATSLTGTGVGYTF.

The chain employs TRBV28 and TRBJ2-5; a possible D gene is TRBD2 (6 bases). Per the germline V gene, CDR1 is MDHEN and CDR2 is SYDVKM. V shed 6 bases and J shed 5 bases, with 25 bases lying between them. This CDR3 region has 17 residues. The CDR3 DNA is TGTGCCAGCAGGGACGGAGGTAGCGGCATGCTGGGGGAGACCCAGTACTTC. It encodes CASRDGGSGMLGETQYF.

This chain connects TRBV5-1 to TRBJ2-1; 7 nucleotides match TRBD2. This CDR3 comprises 16 residues. V shed 0 bases, J shed 5 bases, and the junction held 8 bases outside the gene matches. Germline-derived CDR1 and CDR2 are SGHRS and YFSETQ. CDR3 nucleotides: TGCGCCAGCAGCTTGGCCATGGGAGGGTACCACAATGAGCAGTTCTTC. This sequence encodes CASSLAMGGYHNEQFF.

This chain links TRBV10-3 with TRBJ2-1; 9 bases are a match to TRBD1. The V gene end was trimmed by 4 bases and the J gene end by 5 bases; junction bases not matched to a gene: 6. Germline assignment: CDR1 ENHRY and CDR2 SYGVKD. The CDR3 length is 15 residues. The CDR3 nucleotides read TGTGCCATCAGTGGATCCGGGACAGGGAACAATGAGCAGTTCTTC. Protein: CAISGSGTGNNEQFF.

This clone was seen a few times. The chain joins TRBV6-5 to TRBJ1-1, with a weak D call TRBD1 (5 bases). Germline V gene lookup returns CDR1 MNHEY and CDR2 SVGAGI. Deletions cut 6 bases from V and 3 bases from J, with 11 bases between. This CDR3 has 13 amino acids. CDR3 in DNA: TGTGCCAGCAGCCCGGGGACTTACACTGAAGCTTTCTTT. Its protein product is CASSPGTYTEAFF.

This clone was detected once. The chain links TRBV28 to TRBJ1-2, with 9 bases aligning to TRBD1. CDR1 is MDHEN and CDR2 is SYDVKM in the germline V gene. V lost 6 bases to trimming and J lost 7 bases; unmatched junction nucleotides: 6. The CDR3 runs to 13 residues. The CDR3 coding sequence is TGTGCCAGCAGCGACCGGGACAGGGCTGGCTACACCTTC. Translating it yields CASSDRDRAGYTF.

The chain uses TRBV27 and TRBJ2-7; TRBD2 agrees at 11 bases. The CDR3 length is 14 residues. From germline, CDR1 is MNHEY and CDR2 SMNVEV (reference sequence). Trimming at V came to 3 bases and at J to 4 bases, leaving 2 bases not matched to a gene. CDR3 protein: CASSFGTSGYEQYF. In DNA, the CDR3 is TGTGCCAGCAGTTTCGGGACTAGCGGATACGAGCAGTACTTC.

This clone showed up just a few times. In DNA form, the CDR3 reads TGTGCCAGCAGTTATGGTAGGGGGACAGGGATCTACGAGCAGTACTTC. This encodes CASSYGRGTGIYEQYF. V and J are TRBV6-5 and TRBJ2-7; 9 bases align to TRBD1. The CDR3 consists of 16 residues. Germline V gene data show CDR1 as MNHEY and CDR2 as SVGAGI. V was clipped by 3 bases and J by 3 bases; unmatched bases: 9.

This clone was recorded once. In DNA form, the CDR3 reads TGTGCCAGCAGTCATAGCGTCTCCGGGGAGCAGTTCTTC. It encodes CASSHSVSGEQFF. The rearrangement joins TRBV6-4 to TRBJ2-1, with D possibly being TRBD2 (5 bases). The CDR3 extends over 13 amino acids. From germline, CDR1 is MRHNA and CDR2 SNTAGT. V was clipped by 5 bases and J by 10 bases, with 15 bases between them.

The chain combines TRBV2 with TRBJ1-6, with TRBD1 matching 7 bases. J lost 9 bases, V lost 10 bases, and 9 bases had no gene match. Germline CDR1 and CDR2: SNHLY and FYNNEI. This CDR3 has 13 residues. The DNA of the CDR3 is TGTGCCATCACAGGGGAGTGGGGTTCACCCCTCCACTTT. Translated: CAITGEWGSPLHF.

The chain employs TRBV29-1 and TRBJ1-3, with a possible D match to TRBD1 (6 bases). V lost 4 bases and J lost 0, with 16 bases in between. The CDR3 runs to 16 residues. Germline V gene sequence: CDR1 SQVTM, CDR2 ANQGSEA. Here the CDR3 DNA reads TGCAGCGTTGGTTCCGGGACACCACACTCTGGAAACACCATATATTTT. This translates into CSVGSGTPHSGNTIYF.

This chain connects TRBV7-9 to TRBJ2-3; TRBD2 agrees at 8 bases. Trimming at V came to 5 bases and at J to 4 bases, leaving 8 bases not matched to a gene. The CDR3 has 15 amino acids. Germline CDR1 reads SEHNR; CDR2 reads FQNEAQ (reference sequence). CDR3 bases: TGTGCCAGCAGCGTAGGAGACGGGGGGGCAGATACGCAGTATTTT. Protein sequence: CASSVGDGGADTQYF. Together with reference TRBV7-9 and TRBJ2-3, the CDR3 gives the full variable domain: DTGVSQNPRHKITKRGQNVTFRCDPISEHNRLYWYRQTLGQGPEFLTYFQNEAQLEKSRLLSDRFSAERPKGSFSTLEIQRTEQGDSAMYLCASSVGDGGADTQYFGPGTRLTVL.

This chain joins TRBV30 and TRBJ2-5; no firm D call. Germline V lookup: CDR1 GTSNPN, CDR2 SVGIG (reference sequence). The CDR3 has 12 amino acids. V was pared by 2 bases and J by 7 bases, with 11 bases between. This CDR3 reads CAWSRLAGTQYF. Written as DNA, the CDR3 is TGTGCCTGGAGTAGGTTAGCTGGGACCCAGTACTTC. Full variable domain (remainder filled in from reference TRBV30 and TRBJ2-5): SQTIHQWPATLVQPVGSPLSLECTVEGTSNPNLYWYRQAAGRGLQLLFYSVGIGQISSEVPQNLSASRPQDRQFILSSKKLLLSDSGFYLCAWSRLAGTQYFGPGTRLLVL.

V is TRBV28 and J is TRBJ1-4, with D unclear. The germline CDR1 and CDR2 sequences are MDHEN and SYDVKM. V was pared by 7 bases and J by 8 bases, with 20 bases between. This CDR3 contains 15 residues. The CDR3 DNA reads TGTGCCAGCATCCCTGCGTCGGGTTACTACGAAAAACTGTTTTTT. Residues: CASIPASGYYEKLFF.

The V call is TRBV7-8, the J call TRBJ1-2, with D perhaps TRBD1 (6 bases). Per the germline V gene, CDR1 is SGHVS and CDR2 is FQNEAQ. V lost 1 base and J lost 7, with 19 bases in between. This CDR3 is built from 16 residues. The CDR3 reads CASSLGPVKGGFGYTF. The CDR3 nucleotides are TGTGCCAGCAGCTTAGGCCCCGTAAAAGGGGGTTTTGGCTACACCTTC.

The rearrangement joins TRBV7-3 to TRBJ1-2; 9 bases are shared with TRBD1. The CDR3 contains 16 residues. V lost 0 bases, J lost 4 bases, and 6 bases stayed unmatched. The germline gives CDR1 SGHTA, CDR2 FQGTGA. The CDR3 protein is CASSLTGQGGPYGYTF. The CDR3 region has the DNA TGTGCCAGCAGCTTAACGGGACAGGGAGGTCCCTATGGCTACACCTTC.

The chain has TRBV5-4 and TRBJ2-1, with 9 bases lining up with TRBD2. The CDR3 consists of 15 residues. J gave up 4 bases and V 5 bases, and 7 bases lay outside the gene matches. Germline values: CDR1 SGHNT, CDR2 YYREEE (reference sequence). The CDR3 region has the DNA TGTGCCAGCAGTTTAGCGGGAGTGGCTTACAATGAGCAGTTCTTC. This gives the protein CASSLAGVAYNEQFF.

The gene calls are TRBV11-2 and TRBJ1-1; D is uncertain. This CDR3 is 15 amino acids long. The germline V and J ends were trimmed by 4 bases and 5 bases, with 17 bases remaining between them. Germline CDR1 and CDR2: SGHAT and FQNNGV. The DNA of the CDR3 is TGTGCCAGCAGCTCTACTCCGGCTGGGCCAACTGAAGCTTTCTTT. Its protein product is CASSSTPAGPTEAFF.

The CDR3 sequence is CASSSGTGGYEQYF. The CDR3 coding sequence is TGTGCCAGCAGTTCCGGGACAGGGGGCTACGAGCAGTACTTC. The genes are TRBV27 and TRBJ2-7; 11 bases align to TRBD1. This CDR3 has 14 residues. Germline lookup yields CDR1 MNHEY and CDR2 SMNVEV (reference sequence). V dropped 4 bases and J dropped 3; count of bases not matched to a gene: 2.

The chain joins TRBV5-1 to TRBJ2-1; 13 nucleotides line up with TRBD2. CDR3 length: 17 residues. After removal of 2 bases from V and 5 bases from J, the junction contained 7 bases not matched to a gene. Germline assignment: CDR1 SGHRS and CDR2 YFSETQ. CDR3 protein: CASSLTSLAGGDNEQFF. The DNA of the CDR3 is TGCGCCAGCAGCTTAACCTCACTAGCGGGAGGGGACAATGAGCAGTTCTTC.